This entry lists 20 T cell receptor beta chains sequenced from one sample in a study of cytomegalovirus exposure and HLA in healthy donors (dated by TCRdb to the late 2010s). Library creation used the immunoSEQ multiplex PCR assay. For the multiplex PCR, a mixture combining 60 forward primers for TCR Vbeta segments and 13 reverse primers for TCR Jbeta segments was used. What TCRdb holds here is the immuneACCESS table cut down to in-frame rearrangements. Part of the clones is not present; checked against another copy, under half of the missing clones reflect an unresolved V gene, and the others are unexplained. The sample table lists around 170,000 clones, roughly 80% of them with a count of one. The ten top clones hold roughly 6% of the sample. Sequences were obtained from PBMCs. The receptors here all came from a man in his forties or fifties in good health and CMV-seropositive.

This clone has just a few counts. The chain uses TRBV10-3 and TRBJ1-6; 9 positions agree with TRBD1. Germline V gene data show CDR1 as ENHRY and CDR2 as SYGVKD. Trimming at V came to 8 bases and at J to 6 bases, leaving 5 bases not matched to a gene. The CDR3 totals 14 residues. This chain's CDR3 is CAIGPGQGNSPLHF. DNA of the CDR3: TGTGCCATCGGGCCGGGACAGGGTAATTCACCCCTCCACTTT.

The CDR3 DNA sequence: TGTGCCAGCTCACCAAAAACCGGGACAGGGGCCCACGAGCAGTACTTC. Its translation: CASSPKTGTGAHEQYF. This sequence joins TRBV18 and TRBJ2-7; 10 positions match TRBD1. Unmatched junction bases numbered 9, after V lost 2 bases and J lost 5 bases. CDR3 length: 16 amino acids. Germline V CDR1 and CDR2: KGHSH, LQKENI.

The chain combines TRBV30 with TRBJ1-1; 9 nucleotides match TRBD1. This CDR3 has 13 residues. Germline V gives CDR1 GTSNPN, CDR2 SVGIG (reference sequence). The V and J ends lost 4 bases and 5 bases, in that order; junction bases with no gene match: 5. The CDR3 loop reads CAWNTGGNTEAFF. CDR3 nucleotide sequence: TGTGCCTGGAATACAGGGGGCAATACTGAAGCTTTCTTT.

The rearrangement joins TRBV5-6 to TRBJ1-4; D possibly corresponds to TRBD1 (6 bases). V lost 5 bases to trimming and J lost 4 bases, with 15 bases between them. Germline loops: CDR1 SGHDT, CDR2 YYEEEE. The CDR3 consists of 15 residues. The CDR3, as DNA: TGTGCCAGCAGTTCTACAGGGTTGGGTAATGAAAAACTGTTTTTT. Translating gives CASSSTGLGNEKLFF.

The chain joins TRBV21-1 to TRBJ2-5; no DNA check was done on the table's D call, TRBD2. With the DNA end fitting TRBJ2-7 better, the J assignment may be wrong. TRBV21-1 is classified as a pseudogene. The CDR3 sequence is 16 residues long. The CDR3 nucleotides are TGTGCCAGCAGCAAAGTGGGGCGGGGGCAGTCCTACGAGCAGTACTTC. This translates into CASSKVGRGQSYEQYF.

The V and J genes are TRBV27 and TRBJ1-2, with D perhaps TRBD1 (6 bases). The CDR3 loop spans 15 amino acids. The V gene's germline CDR1 is MNHEY and CDR2 SMNVEV (reference sequence). The V gene lost 0 bases and the J gene lost 1 base, with 9 bases spanning the gap. The CDR3 DNA is TGTGCCAGCAGTTTATCGACAGGTCATAACTATGGCTACACCTTC. This encodes CASSLSTGHNYGYTF.

The J gene is TRBJ2-5, the V gene TRBV18, with a tentative D call TRBD1 (5 bases). V dropped 2 bases and J dropped 7 bases, with 14 bases sitting between them. CDR3 size: 14 residues. Germline V gene data show CDR1 as KGHSH and CDR2 as LQKENI. The chain's CDR3 is CASSPKGLSGTQYF. For the CDR3, the DNA is TGTGCCAGCTCACCAAAGGGGCTATCGGGGACCCAGTACTTC.

The rearrangement uses TRBV19 and TRBJ2-5; 8 bases are shared with TRBD1. Germline V CDR1 and CDR2: LNHDA, SQIVND (reference sequence). The CDR3 runs to 14 residues. V was pared by 5 bases and J by 4 bases, with 6 bases of the junction left unmatched. The CDR3 nucleotides are TGTGCCAGTAGTGGCAGGGGGCGCTTAGAGACCCAGTACTTC. Translated, it gives CASSGRGRLETQYF.

This chain links TRBV5-1 with TRBJ1-1; TRBD1 matches at 8 bases. The V gene end was trimmed by 4 bases and the J gene end by 1 base; junction bases not matched to a gene: 6. Germline lookup yields CDR1 SGHRS and CDR2 YFSETQ. The CDR3 totals 15 residues. Here the CDR3 reads CASSPWTGTNTEAFF. CDR3 sequence (DNA): TGCGCCAGCAGCCCTTGGACAGGGACGAACACTGAAGCTTTCTTT.

This chain connects TRBV28 to TRBJ1-1, with D tentatively TRBD1 (6 bases). The CDR3 totals 14 residues. Germline lookup yields CDR1 MDHEN and CDR2 SYDVKM. The V end was cut by 2 bases, the J end by 4 bases, with 11 bases between. The CDR3: CASSLPAQGTEAFF. In nucleotides, the CDR3 is TGTGCCAGCAGTTTACCGGCACAGGGCACTGAAGCTTTCTTT.

This clone was observed a single time. V gene TRBV29-1 combines with J gene TRBJ1-1, with D possibly matching TRBD1 (5 bases). This CDR3 has 14 amino acids. Germline assignment: CDR1 SQVTM and CDR2 ANQGSEA. Trimming removed 7 bases from V and 1 base from J, with 16 bases in between. The CDR3 DNA is TGCAGCGCCGGGGGGTTGACGGCGAACACTGAAGCTTTCTTT. This gives the protein CSAGGLTANTEAFF.

In its sample, this clone was seen once. The J gene is TRBJ2-5, the V gene TRBV5-1, with 10 bases matching TRBD1. The end of the DNA is better explained by TRBJ2-7, so the J call may be wrong. Germline V gene lookup returns CDR1 SGHRS and CDR2 YFSETQ. This CDR3 has 19 residues. CDR3 sequence: CASSIGQGGLHPLVYEQYF. The CDR3 DNA is TGCGCCAGCAGCATAGGACAGGGGGGACTACATCCCCTCGTCTACGAGCAGTACTTC.

The chain recombines TRBV27 with TRBJ1-2; 7 nucleotides align to TRBD1. The CDR3 is made up of 14 amino acids. The V and J ends lost 4 bases and 4 bases, in that order; junction bases with no gene match: 6. Germline values: CDR1 MNHEY, CDR2 SMNVEV (reference sequence). The CDR3 region has the DNA TGTGCCAGCAGTTACTCCGGGACAGTCTATGGCTACACCTTC. Residues: CASSYSGTVYGYTF.

The chain joins TRBV7-6 to TRBJ1-3; D may be TRBD1 (5 bases). Trimming cost V 1 base and J 0 bases, with 13 bases left between them. The CDR3 has 17 amino acids. Germline V gene data show CDR1 as SGHVS and CDR2 as FNYEAQ. CDR3 region: CASSLVSRTLSGNTIYF. In nucleotides, the CDR3 is TGTGCCAGCAGCTTAGTTTCCCGGACACTCTCTGGAAACACCATATATTTT. Looking up the rest from reference TRBV7-6 and TRBJ1-3 gives the full variable domain: GAGVSQSPRYKVTKRGQDVALRCDPISGHVSLYWYRQALGQGPEFLTYFNYEAQQDKSGLPNDRFSAERPEGSISTLTIQRTEQRDSAMYRCASSLVSRTLSGNTIYFGEGSWLTVV.

The gene calls are TRBV10-3 and TRBJ1-5, with TRBD1 matching 7 bases. Trimming removed 3 bases from V and 0 bases from J; junction bases left unmatched: 2. The germline V gene encodes CDR1 ENHRY and CDR2 SYGVKD. This CDR3 comprises 15 residues. The CDR3 DNA follows: TGTGCCATCAGTGACGGGACAGTTAGCAATCAGCCCCAGCATTTT. The encoded protein is CAISDGTVSNQPQHF.

CDR3 region: CASSNYGTTDTQYF. DNA of the CDR3: TGTGCCAGCAGTAACTACGGGACTACAGATACGCAGTATTTT. The chain recombines TRBV25-1 with TRBJ2-3, with D possibly being TRBD2 (6 bases). Between the trimmed V and J ends, which lost 5 bases and 3 bases, there was a span of 12 bases. This CDR3 has 14 residues. Looked up from germline, CDR1 is MGHDK and CDR2 is SYGVNS. The full variable domain, its missing parts supplied by reference TRBV25-1 and TRBJ2-3, is EADIYQTPRYLVIGTGKKITLECSQTMGHDKMYWYQQDPGMELHLIHYSYGVNSTEKGDLSSESTVSRIRTEHFPLTLESARPSHTSQYLCASSNYGTTDTQYFGPGTRLTVL.

V is TRBV6-1 and J is TRBJ1-2, with unresolved D. V lost 2 bases to trimming and J lost 4 bases, with 11 bases between them. The CDR3 runs 14 residues. Per the germline V gene, CDR1 is MNHNS and CDR2 is SASEGT. CDR3 DNA: TGTGCCAGCAGTGAACTTCAGGTGCTCTATGGCTACACCTTC. Encoded protein: CASSELQVLYGYTF.

The chain uses TRBV7-2 and TRBJ1-2; D is possibly TRBD1 (6 bases). CDR1 is SGHTA, CDR2 FQGNSA, per germline. The CDR3 contains 19 residues. With 5 bases removed from V and 1 base from J, the gap between germline ends came to 26 bases. CDR3 bases: TGTGCCAGCAGCCAATTCGACAGGTCAGGTTCCAGGAGTAACTATGGCTACACCTTC. It is translated as CASSQFDRSGSRSNYGYTF.

This chain uses TRBV7-3 with TRBJ2-2; 10 positions match TRBD1. V lost 3 bases, J lost 3 bases, and 4 bases stayed unmatched. The CDR3 loop spans 16 amino acids. Per the germline V gene, CDR1 is SGHTA and CDR2 is FQGTGA. CDR3 DNA: TGTGCCAGCAGCTTGATGACAGGGGGCTACACCGGGGAGCTGTTTTTT. Encoded protein: CASSLMTGGYTGELFF.

The CDR3: CASSLQGRDTEAFF. Written as DNA, the CDR3 is TGTGCCAGCTCACTCCAGGGTCGGGACACTGAAGCTTTCTTT. The chain recombines TRBV18 with TRBJ1-1, with D perhaps TRBD1 (5 bases). CDR1 KGHSH and CDR2 LQKENI come from the germline V gene. The CDR3 consists of 14 residues. The V end lost 4 bases, the J end lost 3 bases, and 12 bases lay between the germline ends.